Following are 11 T cell receptor beta chains from one sample sequenced in a study of blood T cell repertoires in COVID-19. The data were produced by immunoSEQ multiplex PCR, yet TCRdb's version contains in-frame clones alone and is incomplete. The sample lists around 170,000 clones, 86% occurring once. Input material: peripheral blood. These receptors originate from a woman aged 70-85 years with acute or convalescent COVID-19.

V gene TRBV5-6 combines with J gene TRBJ1-2; D might be TRBD1 (6 bases). The CDR3 runs 13 residues. Germline lookup yields CDR1 SGHDT and CDR2 YYEEEE. The V end was cut by 5 bases, the J end by 7 bases, with 15 bases between. CDR3 sequence: CASSQRQAGGYTF. As DNA, the CDR3 is TGTGCCAGCAGTCAGAGACAGGCGGGTGGCTACACCTTC.

The CDR3 loop is CASSLTSGTGSYEQYF. The CDR3 region has the DNA TGTGCCAGCAGCTTAACTTCTGGGACAGGGAGCTACGAGCAGTACTTC. The V gene is TRBV7-2, the J gene TRBJ2-7; TRBD1 matches at 9 bases. J was trimmed by 3 bases and V by 2 bases; bases with no gene match: 8. The germline V gene encodes CDR1 SGHTA and CDR2 FQGNSA. This CDR3 comprises 16 residues.

The sample holds a few counts of this clone. The chain joins TRBV4-3 to TRBJ1-1; D ambiguous. V lost 1 base to trimming and J lost 1 base, with 4 bases between them. The germline V gene encodes CDR1 LGHNA and CDR2 YSLEER. This CDR3 is built from 13 residues. CDR3 bases: TGCGCCAGCAGCCAAGCCAGGAACACTGAAGCTTTCTTT. It encodes CASSQARNTEAFF.

The CDR3 sequence is CASSQDLLRKETQYF. CDR3 coding DNA: TGCGCCAGCAGCCAAGATCTGCTCAGGAAAGAGACCCAGTACTTC. This rearrangement joins TRBV4-1 to TRBJ2-5; the D is unclear. This CDR3 region has 15 residues. CDR1 and CDR2 from the germline V gene are MGHRA and YSYEKL. Trimming removed 0 bases from V and 3 bases from J, with 11 bases in between.

This clone was seen only a few times. This chain connects TRBV15 to TRBJ1-1; perhaps TRBD1 as D (6 bases). The germline V and J ends were trimmed by 1 base and 1 base, with 7 bases remaining between them. Germline CDR1 reads LNHNV; CDR2 reads YYDKDF (reference sequence). The CDR3 extends over 14 amino acids. The CDR3 loop is CATSRGGQNTEAFF. The CDR3 DNA follows: TGTGCCACCAGCAGAGGGGGGCAGAACACTGAAGCTTTCTTT.

The chain employs TRBV7-9 and TRBJ2-7; D unresolved. CDR3 length equals 12 residues. V was trimmed by 3 bases and J by 4 bases, leaving 7 bases between them. The germline V gene has CDR1 SEHNR and CDR2 FQNEAQ (reference sequence). The CDR3 loop is CASSLADYEQYF. As DNA, the CDR3 is TGTGCCAGCAGCTTGGCGGATTACGAGCAGTACTTC.

This clone appeared a few times. This chain uses TRBV7-2 with TRBJ1-1; 10 bases align to TRBD1. This CDR3 comprises 16 residues. The germline gives CDR1 SGHTA, CDR2 FQGNSA. The V segment lost 5 bases and the J segment 5 bases; nucleotides outside the gene matches: 11. CDR3 in DNA: TGTGCCAGCAGCCAACGCCCTGCGGACAGGGGGACTGAAGCTTTCTTT. This encodes CASSQRPADRGTEAFF.

This clone turned up a few times. V and J are TRBV18 and TRBJ1-1; D unclear. Germline V CDR1 and CDR2: KGHSH, LQKENI. Trimming took 1 base from V and 5 from J, leaving 11 bases between them. The CDR3 extends over 14 amino acids. This chain's CDR3 is CASSPQGEGTEAFF. The CDR3, as DNA: TGTGCCAGCTCACCACAGGGAGAGGGAACTGAAGCTTTCTTT.

The rearrangement links TRBV5-1 to TRBJ1-6; D is possibly TRBD1 (5 bases). Germline assignment: CDR1 SGHRS and CDR2 YFSETQ. The CDR3 is made up of 15 amino acids. V was clipped by 1 base and J by 8 bases, with 13 bases between them. CDR3 region: CASSLNQAGDSPLHF. CDR3 DNA: TGCGCCAGCAGCTTGAATCAAGCGGGGGATTCACCCCTCCACTTT. The full variable domain, completed using reference TRBV5-1 and TRBJ1-6, is KAGVTQTPRYLIKTRGQQVTLSCSPISGHRSVSWYQQTPGQGLQFLFEYFSETQRNKGNFPGRFSGRQFSNSRSEMNVSTLELGDSALYLCASSLNQAGDSPLHFGNGTRLTVT.

The rearrangement uses TRBV29-1 and TRBJ2-7, with D maybe TRBD2 (5 bases). This CDR3 contains 12 residues. Trimming took off 0 bases at V and 4 bases at J, with 7 bases between the two ends. Germline-derived CDR1 and CDR2 are SQVTM and ANQGSEA. CDR3 DNA: TGCAGCGTTGAAGATGGCGGGTACGAGCAGTACTTC. Residues: CSVEDGGYEQYF.

This clone has only a few counts. This sequence joins TRBV9 and TRBJ1-1; weak D call: TRBD1 (5 bases). The CDR3 is 13 amino acids. Trimming cost V 0 bases and J 3 bases, with 6 bases left between them. Per the germline V gene, CDR1 is SGDLS and CDR2 is YYNGEE. The CDR3 bases are TGTGCCAGCAGCGTAGGGGGGGACACTGAAGCTTTCTTT. This encodes CASSVGGDTEAFF.